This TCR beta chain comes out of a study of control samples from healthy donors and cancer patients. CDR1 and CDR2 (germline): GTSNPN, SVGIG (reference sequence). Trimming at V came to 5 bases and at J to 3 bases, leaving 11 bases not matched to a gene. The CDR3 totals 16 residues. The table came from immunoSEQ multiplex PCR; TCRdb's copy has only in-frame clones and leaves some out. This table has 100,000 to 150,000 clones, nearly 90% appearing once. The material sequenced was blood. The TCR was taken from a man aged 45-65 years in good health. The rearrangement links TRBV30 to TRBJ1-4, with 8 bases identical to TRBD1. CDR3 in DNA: TGTGCCTGGGGAGGTAGTTCAGGGGGCTCTAATGAAAAACTGTTTTTT. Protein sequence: CAWGGSSGGSNEKLFF.